These 16 T cell receptor beta chains share one sample of origin, sequenced in a study of control samples from healthy donors and cancer patients. Some clones are missing from TCRdb's copy, which holds only in-frame ones; the method was immunoSEQ multiplex PCR. The sample gives 45,000 to 70,000 clones, roughly 90% of which show up once; around 0.9% is in the top ten. Sequenced sample: PBMCs. These receptors all stem from a man aged 25 to 40 with colorectal cancer.

The V gene is TRBV18, the J gene TRBJ1-1, with no clear D. Germline values: CDR1 KGHSH, CDR2 LQKENI. Trimming took 3 bases from V and 7 from J, leaving 15 bases between them. This CDR3 has 14 amino acids. CDR3 DNA sequence: TGTGCCAGCTCACCTTTTCGCTGGTCACTTGAAGCTTTCTTT. This sequence encodes CASSPFRWSLEAFF.

V usage is TRBV27 and J usage is TRBJ1-6, with a weak D call TRBD1 (5 bases). Germline CDR1 is MNHEY and CDR2 is SMNVEV (reference sequence). Trimming took 2 bases from V and 7 from J, leaving 9 bases between them. The CDR3 loop spans 14 amino acids. This chain's CDR3 is CASSLQGLNSPLHF. The DNA of the CDR3 is TGTGCCAGCAGTTTACAGGGATTGAATTCACCCCTCCACTTT.

The chain combines TRBV7-2 with TRBJ2-2, with D uncertain. This CDR3 comprises 14 residues. Germline lookup yields CDR1 SGHTA and CDR2 FQGNSA. V lost 3 bases and J lost 4, with 9 bases in between. CDR3 region: CASSFLSSTGELFF. Here the CDR3 DNA reads TGTGCCAGCAGCTTTCTTAGTTCCACCGGGGAGCTGTTTTTT.

This chain joins TRBV2 and TRBJ1-5; D is undetermined. V lost 7 bases to trimming and J lost 10 bases, with 17 bases between them. The CDR3 contains 13 residues. Germline assignment: CDR1 SNHLY and CDR2 FYNNEI. CDR3 sequence (DNA): TGTGCCAGCACCTGGGAATTCAAGGAACCCCAGCATTTT. It is translated as CASTWEFKEPQHF.

The chain combines TRBV9 with TRBJ1-1, with 9 bases lining up with TRBD1. The CDR3 runs 17 residues. V shed 0 bases and J 6 bases; nucleotides not matched to a gene: 12. The germline gives CDR1 SGDLS, CDR2 YYNGEE. The CDR3 sequence is CASSVGVGTGLGAEAFF. The CDR3 DNA follows: TGTGCCAGCAGCGTAGGAGTTGGGACAGGGCTTGGGGCTGAAGCTTTCTTT.

A few counts support this clone. The chain uses TRBV6-5 and TRBJ2-3; D unclear. V lost 7 bases to trimming and J lost 1 base, with 9 bases between them. CDR3 size: 13 residues. Per the germline V gene, CDR1 is MNHEY and CDR2 is SVGAGI. CDR3 loop: CASIKRGTDTQYF. The DNA of the CDR3 is TGTGCCAGCATCAAGCGCGGCACAGATACGCAGTATTTT.

V is TRBV28 and J is TRBJ1-2, with 9 bases that match TRBD1. The CDR3 has 14 residues. V was pared by 5 bases and J by 5 bases, with 6 bases of the junction left unmatched. CDR1 MDHEN and CDR2 SYDVKM come from the germline V gene. CDR3 sequence: CASSGQGRTYGYTF. The CDR3 bases are TGTGCCAGCAGTGGACAGGGGAGGACATATGGCTACACCTTC.

The gene calls are TRBV6-2 or TRBV6-3 and TRBJ1-5, with 7 bases lining up with TRBD1. Germline V gene data show CDR1 as MNHEY and CDR2 as SVGEGT. The CDR3 length is 18 residues. V shed 0 bases, J shed 3 bases, and the junction held 11 bases outside the gene matches. The CDR3 is CASSYSGVGTDLNQPQHF. For the CDR3, the DNA is TGTGCCAGCAGTTACTCGGGGGTTGGGACAGACCTCAATCAGCCCCAGCATTTT.

V usage is TRBV5-6 and J usage is TRBJ1-1, with D possibly being TRBD1 (5 bases). Trimming removed 5 bases from V and 1 base from J, with 12 bases in between. This CDR3 spans 14 amino acids. CDR1 is SGHDT and CDR2 is YYEEEE in the germline V gene. CDR3 residues: CASRNLGRNTEAFF. The CDR3 nucleotides read TGTGCCAGCAGAAACCTGGGACGGAACACTGAAGCTTTCTTT. Complete variable domain (other parts from reference TRBV5-6 and TRBJ1-1): DAGVTQSPTHLIKTRGQQVTLRCSPKSGHDTVSWYQQALGQGPQFIFQYYEEEERQRGNFPDRFSGHQFPNYSSELNVNALLLGDSALYLCASRNLGRNTEAFFGQGTRLTVV.

The gene calls are TRBV5-4 and TRBJ1-6; 9 bases fit TRBD1. The CDR3 loop spans 17 amino acids. CDR1 is SGHNT, CDR2 YYREEE, per germline (reference sequence). Trimming took 3 bases from V and 10 from J; bases not matched to a gene: 14. The CDR3 spells CASSSDPGQGRYSPLHF. Here the CDR3 DNA reads TGTGCCAGCAGCTCTGACCCTGGACAGGGGCGTTACTCACCCCTCCACTTT. The full variable domain, completed using reference TRBV5-4 and TRBJ1-6, is ETGVTQSPTHLIKTRGQQVTLRCSSQSGHNTVSWYQQALGQGPQFIFQYYREEENGRGNFPPRFSGLQFPNYSSELNVNALELDDSALYLCASSSDPGQGRYSPLHFGNGTRLTVT.

This chain links TRBV14 with TRBJ2-3; 10 nucleotides agree with TRBD1. With 1 base clipped from V and 6 bases from J, the junction kept 4 bases outside the gene matches. CDR1 is SGHDN, CDR2 FVKESK, per germline. The CDR3 runs to 15 residues. This CDR3 is CASSQGQGAWDTQYF. The CDR3, as DNA: TGTGCCAGCAGCCAAGGACAGGGGGCTTGGGATACGCAGTATTTT.

The chain is built from TRBV10-2 and TRBJ1-3, with a weak D call TRBD1 (5 bases). Germline lookup yields CDR1 WSHSY and CDR2 SAAADI. The CDR3 is made up of 17 amino acids. Trimming removed 0 bases from V and 0 bases from J, with 12 bases in between. The CDR3 DNA reads TGCGCCAGCAGTGAGTCTGCCTTGGGGGTCTCTGGAAACACCATATATTTT. Encoded protein: CASSESALGVSGNTIYF.

Written as DNA, the CDR3 is TGCGCCAGCAGTGTTGTAGCGGGAGACCAAGAGACCCAGTACTTC. Its protein product is CASSVVAGDQETQYF. The chain combines TRBV10-2 with TRBJ2-5; TRBD2 agrees at 9 bases. This CDR3 has 15 residues. Trimming cost V 4 bases and J 0 bases; bases outside gene matches: 3. CDR1 and CDR2 (germline): WSHSY, SAAADI.

V is TRBV5-1 and J is TRBJ1-2, with no clear D. This CDR3 comprises 14 residues. Looked up from germline, CDR1 is SGHRS and CDR2 is YFSETQ. V gave up 0 bases and J gave up 8 bases, with 14 bases separating them. The DNA for the CDR3 is TGCGCCAGCAGCTTGGCCGGAGCGGCGAGGGGCTACACCTTC. Translated: CASSLAGAARGYTF.

The chain links TRBV18 to TRBJ1-2; D ambiguous. V was cut by 3 bases and J by 4 bases, with 12 bases left in between. Germline loops: CDR1 KGHSH, CDR2 LQKENI. This CDR3 contains 14 residues. CDR3 region: CASSPLRDFYGYTF. The CDR3 nucleotides read TGTGCCAGCTCACCTCTCCGGGATTTCTATGGCTACACCTTC.

The CDR3 is CASSTDRGGEKLFF. The DNA of the CDR3 is TGTGCCAGCAGCACAGACAGGGGCGGCGAAAAACTGTTTTTT. This sequence joins TRBV6-5 and TRBJ1-4, with 8 bases identical to TRBD1. J lost 8 bases, V lost 6 bases, and 8 bases had no gene match. Germline CDR1 MNHEY, CDR2 SVGAGI. The CDR3 consists of 14 residues.